The clone carrying this TCR beta chain was observed a few times. In the original analysis: Amplifying reference gene primers gave estimates of nucleated cell counts. Only in-frame clones appear in the TCRdb table, and some are missing; sequencing was by immunoSEQ multiplex PCR. V, J and clone size are those of that table, while D and trimming were read from the DNA. The table lists approximately 210,000 clones, around nine tenths of them singletons. Germline CDR1 and CDR2: SNHLY and FYNNEI. CDR3 length: 15 residues. Germline trimming cut 4 bases from V and 4 bases from J; bases unmatched to any gene: 7. This entry belongs to a study of blood T cell repertoires in COVID-19. Overall study: Whether acute or convalescent, the COVID-19 samples came from the United States, Italy and Spain. From T cells, B-cell-depleted T cells, or PBMCs came the material, which was cDNA or gDNA.

Material for sequencing was peripheral blood. This chain uses TRBV2 with TRBJ2-5; 9 bases are a match to TRBD2. This clonotype was sampled from a man aged 35 to 55 with acute or convalescent COVID-19. Here the CDR3 DNA reads TGTGCCAGCAGTGCGGGCGGGGGGGCCACAGAGACCCAGTACTTC. Protein product: CASSAGGGATETQYF.